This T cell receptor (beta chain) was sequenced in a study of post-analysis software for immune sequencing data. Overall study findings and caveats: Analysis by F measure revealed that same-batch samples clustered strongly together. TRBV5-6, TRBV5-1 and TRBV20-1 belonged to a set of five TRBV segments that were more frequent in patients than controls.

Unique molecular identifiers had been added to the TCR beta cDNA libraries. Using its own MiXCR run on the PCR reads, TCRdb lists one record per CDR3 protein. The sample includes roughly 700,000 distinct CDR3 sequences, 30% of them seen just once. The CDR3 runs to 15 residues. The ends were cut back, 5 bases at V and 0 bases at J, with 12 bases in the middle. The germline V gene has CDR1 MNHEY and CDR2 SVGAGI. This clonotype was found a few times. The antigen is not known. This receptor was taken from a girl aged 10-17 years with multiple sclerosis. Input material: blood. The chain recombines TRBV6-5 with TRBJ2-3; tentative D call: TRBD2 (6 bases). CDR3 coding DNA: TGTGCCAGCAGTCCCGGGGGAGCTAGCACAGATACGCAGTATTTT. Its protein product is CASSPGGASTDTQYF.